The rows below give T cell receptor beta chains drawn from one sample of a study of blood T cell repertoires in COVID-19. Generated by immunoSEQ multiplex PCR, the TCRdb table keeps only in-frame clones and is missing some. Here the sample spans 220,000 or so clones, around 87% being singletons. The sample was peripheral blood. These receptors were taken from a woman aged 45-60 years with COVID-19, enrolled during active disease. CDR3s include the opening cysteine and the closing phenylalanine or tryptophan. D genes are given only for firm matches. Only part of the rows carry a size: once, few, many, or a class if the clone is expanded.

j_gene: TRBJ1-1; v_gene: TRBV6-5; abundance: -; d_gene: -; CDR3nt: TGTGCCAGCAGTTACGGGCAGTTTGACACTGAAGCTTTCTTT; CDR3aa: CASSYGQFDTEAFF
j_gene: TRBJ1-1; v_gene: TRBV12-5; abundance: -; d_gene: -; CDR3nt: TGTGCTAGTGGTTTGTTCCCGCCCGGGGGCACTGAAGCTTTCTTT; CDR3aa: CASGLFPPGGTEAFF
j_gene: TRBJ1-1; v_gene: TRBV7-3; abundance: -; d_gene: -; CDR3nt: TGTGCCAGCAGCTCAGGGTCTGGAGCTTTCTTT; CDR3aa: CASSSGSGAFF
j_gene: TRBJ2-3; v_gene: TRBV24-1; abundance: -; d_gene: TRBD1; CDR3nt: TGTGCCACCAGTGATTTTCGACAGGGGAAGGCAGATACGCAGTATTTT; CDR3aa: CATSDFRQGKADTQYF
j_gene: TRBJ1-1; v_gene: TRBV3-1/TRBV3-2; abundance: -; d_gene: -; CDR3nt: TGTGCCAGCAGCCAAGTCCCCAGGGGGAACACTGAAGCTTTCTTT; CDR3aa: CASSQVPRGNTEAFF
j_gene: TRBJ2-7; v_gene: TRBV11-3; abundance: -; d_gene: TRBD1; CDR3nt: TGTGCCAGCAACCCGGGGACAGGGACCCCCTACGAGCAGTACTTC; CDR3aa: CASNPGTGTPYEQYF
j_gene: TRBJ2-3; v_gene: TRBV19; abundance: -; d_gene: TRBD2; CDR3nt: TGTGCCAGTAGGGGACTAGGTGCAGATACGCAGTATTTT; CDR3aa: CASRGLGADTQYF
j_gene: TRBJ2-3; v_gene: TRBV5-4; abundance: -; d_gene: -; CDR3nt: TGTGCCAGCAGCTTGGCAAAAGGACAGAGCACAGATACGCAGTATTTT; CDR3aa: CASSLAKGQSTDTQYF
j_gene: TRBJ1-1; v_gene: TRBV4-3; abundance: -; d_gene: -; CDR3nt: TGCGCCAGCAGCCAAGATACCGGGACATCTAACACTGAAGCTTTCTTT; CDR3aa: CASSQDTGTSNTEAFF
j_gene: TRBJ2-5; v_gene: TRBV11-3; abundance: -; d_gene: TRBD1; CDR3nt: TGTGCCAGCAGCTCGACAGGGAGTGGGACCCAGTACTTC; CDR3aa: CASSSTGSGTQYF
j_gene: TRBJ2-1; v_gene: TRBV6-5; abundance: -; d_gene: -; CDR3nt: TGTGCCAGCAGCTGGGAGCGACCCGAGCAGTTCTTC; CDR3aa: CASSWERPEQFF
j_gene: TRBJ2-7; v_gene: TRBV19; abundance: -; d_gene: TRBD1; CDR3nt: TGTGCCAGTAGTATTGGGGCAGGGGGCTCGTACGAGCAGTACTTC; CDR3aa: CASSIGAGGSYEQYF
j_gene: TRBJ1-4; v_gene: TRBV5-6; abundance: -; d_gene: -; CDR3nt: TGTGCCAGCAGCTTGGGGACGATTCGGGGTAATGAAAAACTGTTTTTT; CDR3aa: CASSLGTIRGNEKLFF
j_gene: TRBJ2-1; v_gene: TRBV28; abundance: -; d_gene: TRBD1; CDR3nt: TGTGCCAGCACCTCAGGGGGCTTATACAATGAGCAGTTCTTC; CDR3aa: CASTSGGLYNEQFF
j_gene: TRBJ1-5; v_gene: TRBV4-1; abundance: -; d_gene: TRBD1; CDR3nt: TGCGCCAGCAGCCCAGGGGGCGAAGGGCAGCCCCAGCATTTT; CDR3aa: CASSPGGEGQPQHF
j_gene: TRBJ2-3; v_gene: TRBV5-6; abundance: -; d_gene: -; CDR3nt: TGTGCCAGCAGTCGGCCATCAGGGGATACGCAGTATTTT; CDR3aa: CASSRPSGDTQYF
j_gene: TRBJ2-7; v_gene: TRBV11-3; abundance: -; d_gene: -; CDR3nt: TGTGCCAGCAGCGCCTACAGAAAGGGGGAGCAGTACTTC; CDR3aa: CASSAYRKGEQYF
j_gene: TRBJ2-1; v_gene: TRBV11-2; abundance: -; d_gene: TRBD1; CDR3nt: TGTGCCAGCAGCTTATTTGACAGGGGGCTTTACTACAATGAGCAGTTCTTC; CDR3aa: CASSLFDRGLYYNEQFF
j_gene: TRBJ2-7; v_gene: TRBV16; abundance: -; d_gene: TRBD1; CDR3nt: TGTGCCAGCAGCCCCACCATCGGACAGGGGACCTACGAGCAGTACTTC; CDR3aa: CASSPTIGQGTYEQYF
j_gene: TRBJ1-1; v_gene: TRBV5-4; abundance: many; d_gene: -; CDR3nt: TGTGCCAGCAGCTGGGACACCCGGAACACTGAAGCTTTCTTT; CDR3aa: CASSWDTRNTEAFF
j_gene: TRBJ1-3; v_gene: TRBV29-1; abundance: -; d_gene: -; CDR3nt: TGCAGCGTTGAGGTTTGGGGGCGAACTGGAAACACCATATATTTT; CDR3aa: CSVEVWGRTGNTIYF
j_gene: TRBJ1-2; v_gene: TRBV19; abundance: -; d_gene: TRBD1; CDR3nt: TGTGCCAGTAGTGAAGGACAGGGGACCTATGGCTACACCTTC; CDR3aa: CASSEGQGTYGYTF
j_gene: TRBJ1-1; v_gene: TRBV5-4; abundance: -; d_gene: -; CDR3nt: TGTGCCAGCAGCTTGGGACAGGCGGGTAAGGCTTTCTTT; CDR3aa: CASSLGQAGKAFF
j_gene: TRBJ2-1; v_gene: TRBV27; abundance: -; d_gene: TRBD2; CDR3nt: TGTGCCAGCAGTTATAGCGGGGGGGCCTACAATGAGCAGTTCTTC; CDR3aa: CASSYSGGAYNEQFF
j_gene: TRBJ1-2; v_gene: TRBV2; abundance: once; d_gene: -; CDR3nt: TGTGCCAGCAGGGGGGCCGGCAGGGTAGCAGACGGCTACACCTTC; CDR3aa: CASRGAGRVADGYTF
j_gene: TRBJ1-1; v_gene: TRBV7-2; abundance: -; d_gene: -; CDR3nt: TGTGCCAGCAGCCCAACTAAAGGGGTAACTGAAGCTTTCTTT; CDR3aa: CASSPTKGVTEAFF
j_gene: TRBJ2-1; v_gene: TRBV27; abundance: -; d_gene: TRBD2; CDR3nt: TGTGCCAGCACTCCCTTCGCGGGGGGTTACAATGAGCAGTTCTTC; CDR3aa: CASTPFAGGYNEQFF
j_gene: TRBJ1-5; v_gene: TRBV15; abundance: -; d_gene: -; CDR3nt: TGTGCCACCAGCAGGCCGGGTCAGCTACAGCCCCAGCATTTT; CDR3aa: CATSRPGQLQPQHF
j_gene: TRBJ1-2; v_gene: TRBV2; abundance: once; d_gene: -; CDR3nt: TGTGCCAGCAGTGTACTAAACGTTCTAGATAACTATGGCTACACCTTC; CDR3aa: CASSVLNVLDNYGYTF
j_gene: TRBJ2-1; v_gene: TRBV11-3; abundance: once; d_gene: -; CDR3nt: TGTGCCAGCAGCCTCACCGGGACTTCCCACGGGGAGCAGTTCTTC; CDR3aa: CASSLTGTSHGEQFF
j_gene: TRBJ2-5; v_gene: TRBV7-7; abundance: once; d_gene: -; CDR3nt: TGTGCCAGCAGCCGATCAGAGGTTTCCTCCCAGTACTTC; CDR3aa: CASSRSEVSSQYF
j_gene: TRBJ2-1; v_gene: TRBV7-2; abundance: -; d_gene: -; CDR3nt: TGTGCCAGCAGCTTAGCGCGCTGGGGGACACCCTCCTACAATGAGCAGTTCTTC; CDR3aa: CASSLARWGTPSYNEQFF
j_gene: TRBJ1-6; v_gene: TRBV5-1; abundance: -; d_gene: TRBD1; CDR3nt: TGCGCCAGCAGCTTGGCGGGACAGGGTAATTCACCCCTCCACTTT; CDR3aa: CASSLAGQGNSPLHF
j_gene: TRBJ2-3; v_gene: TRBV6-4; abundance: -; d_gene: -; CDR3nt: TGTGCCAGCAGCCTCGACTACAATAGCGCAGATACGCAGTATTTT; CDR3aa: CASSLDYNSADTQYF